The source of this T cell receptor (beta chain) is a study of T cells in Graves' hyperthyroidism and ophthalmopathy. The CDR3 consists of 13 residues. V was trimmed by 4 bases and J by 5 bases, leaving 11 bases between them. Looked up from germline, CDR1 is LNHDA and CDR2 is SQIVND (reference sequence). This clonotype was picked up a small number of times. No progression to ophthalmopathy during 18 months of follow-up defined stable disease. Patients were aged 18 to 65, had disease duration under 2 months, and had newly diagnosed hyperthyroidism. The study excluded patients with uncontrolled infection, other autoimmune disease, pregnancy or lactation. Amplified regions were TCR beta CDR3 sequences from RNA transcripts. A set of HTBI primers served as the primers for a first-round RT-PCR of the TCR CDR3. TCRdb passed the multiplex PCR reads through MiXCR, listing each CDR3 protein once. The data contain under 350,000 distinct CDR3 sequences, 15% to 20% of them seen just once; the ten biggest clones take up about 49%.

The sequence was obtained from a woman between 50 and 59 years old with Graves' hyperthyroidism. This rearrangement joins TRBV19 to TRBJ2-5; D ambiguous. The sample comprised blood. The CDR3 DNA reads TGTGCCAGTAGTACGATAGCAGCCGAGACCCAGTACTTC. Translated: CASSTIAAETQYF.